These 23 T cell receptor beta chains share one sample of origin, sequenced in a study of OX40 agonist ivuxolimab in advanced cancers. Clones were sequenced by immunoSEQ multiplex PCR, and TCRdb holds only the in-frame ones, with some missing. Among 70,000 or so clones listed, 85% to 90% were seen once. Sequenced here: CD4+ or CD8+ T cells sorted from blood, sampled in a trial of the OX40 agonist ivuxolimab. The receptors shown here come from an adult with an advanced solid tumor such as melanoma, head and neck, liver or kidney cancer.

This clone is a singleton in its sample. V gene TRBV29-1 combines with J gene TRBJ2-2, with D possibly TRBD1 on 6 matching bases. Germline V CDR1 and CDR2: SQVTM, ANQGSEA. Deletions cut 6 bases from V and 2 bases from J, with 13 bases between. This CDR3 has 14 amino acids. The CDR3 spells CSVQGQSNTGELFF. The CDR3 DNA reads TGCAGCGTCCAGGGGCAAAGTAACACCGGGGAGCTGTTTTTT.

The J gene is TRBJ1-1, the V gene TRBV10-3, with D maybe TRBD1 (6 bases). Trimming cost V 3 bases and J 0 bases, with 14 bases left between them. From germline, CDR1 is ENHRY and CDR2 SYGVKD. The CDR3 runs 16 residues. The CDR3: CAISDPETGLNTEAFF. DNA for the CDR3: TGTGCCATCAGTGACCCTGAGACAGGATTGAACACTGAAGCTTTCTTT.

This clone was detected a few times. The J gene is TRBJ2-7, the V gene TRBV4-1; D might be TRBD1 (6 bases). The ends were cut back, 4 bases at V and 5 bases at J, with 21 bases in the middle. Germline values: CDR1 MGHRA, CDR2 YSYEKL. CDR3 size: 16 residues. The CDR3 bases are TGCGCCAGCAGCCTCGGCCCCGACAGGAGTGTGGACGAGCAGTACTTC. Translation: CASSLGPDRSVDEQYF.

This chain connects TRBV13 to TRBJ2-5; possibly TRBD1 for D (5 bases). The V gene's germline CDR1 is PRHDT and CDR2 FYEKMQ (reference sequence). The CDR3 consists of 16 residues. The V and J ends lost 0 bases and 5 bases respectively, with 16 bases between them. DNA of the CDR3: TGTGCCAGCAGCTTAGGGAGGACACTCACGACCGAGACCCAGTACTTC. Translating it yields CASSLGRTLTTETQYF.

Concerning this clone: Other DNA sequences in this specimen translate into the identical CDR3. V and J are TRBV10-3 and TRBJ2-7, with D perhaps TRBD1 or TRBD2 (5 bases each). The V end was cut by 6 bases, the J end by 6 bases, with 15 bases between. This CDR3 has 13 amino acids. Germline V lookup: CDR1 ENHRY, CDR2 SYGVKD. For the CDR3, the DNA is TGTGCCATCAGCGAGGTTGGGGCGGGCGAGCAGTACTTC. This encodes CAISEVGAGEQYF.

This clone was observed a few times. The CDR3 DNA follows: TGTGCCAGCAGCTTAAACACGGTCCCCCTGATCCTTAAGTTCTTC. It specifies CASSLNTVPLILKFF. The gene calls are TRBV7-2 and TRBJ2-1; no clear D gene. The CDR3 runs to 15 residues. The germline V gene encodes CDR1 SGHTA and CDR2 FQGNSA. V was shortened by 2 bases and J by 14 bases, with 22 bases between the two germline ends.

For the CDR3, the DNA is TGTGCCAGCAGCCTCCTAGTGGGTACCGGGGAGCTGTTTTTT. Its translation: CASSLLVGTGELFF. The rearrangement joins TRBV7-2 to TRBJ2-2; no reliable D call. The CDR3 runs 14 residues. In germline, CDR1 is SGHTA, CDR2 FQGNSA. The V end lost 5 bases, the J end lost 5 bases, and 12 bases lay between the germline ends.

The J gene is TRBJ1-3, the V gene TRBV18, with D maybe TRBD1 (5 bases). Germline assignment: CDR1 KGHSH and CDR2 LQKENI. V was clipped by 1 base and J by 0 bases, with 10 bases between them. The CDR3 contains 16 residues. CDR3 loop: CASSPRDRTSGNTIYF. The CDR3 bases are TGTGCCAGCTCACCACGTGACAGAACCTCTGGAAACACCATATATTTT.

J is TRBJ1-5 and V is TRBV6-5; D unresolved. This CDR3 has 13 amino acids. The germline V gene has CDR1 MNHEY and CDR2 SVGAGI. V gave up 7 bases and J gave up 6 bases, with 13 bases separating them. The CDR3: CASTRGSGQPQHF. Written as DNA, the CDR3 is TGTGCCAGCACCCGAGGTTCGGGTCAGCCCCAGCATTTT.

This CDR3 is CASSRSSGSLSTGELFF. The CDR3 nucleotides read TGTGCCAGCAGCCGATCTAGCGGGAGTCTGAGCACCGGGGAGCTGTTTTTT. This rearrangement joins TRBV11-3 to TRBJ2-2; 10 bases fit TRBD2. CDR1 and CDR2 from the germline V gene are SGHNT and YENEEA. This CDR3 is 17 amino acids long. V shed 5 bases, J shed 4 bases, and the junction held 10 bases outside the gene matches.

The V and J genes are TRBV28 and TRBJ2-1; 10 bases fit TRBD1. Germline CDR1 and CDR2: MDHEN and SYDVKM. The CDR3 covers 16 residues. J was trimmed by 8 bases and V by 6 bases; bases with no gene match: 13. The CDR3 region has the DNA TGTGCCAGCAGCTCTGGGTGGGGACAGGGGCTTTATGAGCAGTTCTTC. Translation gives CASSSGWGQGLYEQFF.

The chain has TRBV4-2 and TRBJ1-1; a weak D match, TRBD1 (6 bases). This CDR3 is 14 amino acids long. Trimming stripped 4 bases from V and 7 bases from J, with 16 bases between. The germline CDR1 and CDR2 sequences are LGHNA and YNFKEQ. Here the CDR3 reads CASSPPGGPSEAFF. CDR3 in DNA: TGTGCCAGCAGCCCTCCGGGGGGGCCCAGTGAAGCTTTCTTT.

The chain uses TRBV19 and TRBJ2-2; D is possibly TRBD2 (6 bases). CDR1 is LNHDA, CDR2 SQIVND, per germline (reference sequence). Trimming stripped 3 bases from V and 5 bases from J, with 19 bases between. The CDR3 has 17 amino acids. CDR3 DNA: TGTGCCAGTAGTATTCCCTTTGGCGGGGCTTCAACCGGGGAGCTGTTTTTT. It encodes CASSIPFGGASTGELFF.

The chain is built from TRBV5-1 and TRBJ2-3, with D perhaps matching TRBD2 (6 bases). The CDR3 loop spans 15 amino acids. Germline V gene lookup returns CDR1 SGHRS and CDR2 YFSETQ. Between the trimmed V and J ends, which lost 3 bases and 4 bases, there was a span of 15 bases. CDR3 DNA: TGCGCCAGCAGCTCAGGCCGGGGGATGGCAGATACGCAGTATTTT. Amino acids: CASSSGRGMADTQYF.

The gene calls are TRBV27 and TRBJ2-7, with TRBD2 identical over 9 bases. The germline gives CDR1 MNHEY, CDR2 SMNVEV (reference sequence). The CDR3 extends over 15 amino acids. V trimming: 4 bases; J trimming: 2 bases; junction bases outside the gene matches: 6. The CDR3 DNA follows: TGTGCCAGCAGTTGGTCGAGCGGGGGGACCTACGAGCAGTACTTC. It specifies CASSWSSGGTYEQYF.

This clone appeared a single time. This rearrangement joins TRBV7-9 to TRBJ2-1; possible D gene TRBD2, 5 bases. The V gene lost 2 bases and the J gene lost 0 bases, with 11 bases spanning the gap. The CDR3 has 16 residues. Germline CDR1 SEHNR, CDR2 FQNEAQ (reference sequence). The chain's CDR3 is CASSLSGNPSYNEQFF. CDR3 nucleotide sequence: TGTGCCAGCAGCTTATCCGGGAACCCCTCCTACAATGAGCAGTTCTTC. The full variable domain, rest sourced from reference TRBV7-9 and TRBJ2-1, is DTGVSQNPRHKITKRGQNVTFRCDPISEHNRLYWYRQTLGQGPEFLTYFQNEAQLEKSRLLSDRFSAERPKGSFSTLEIQRTEQGDSAMYLCASSLSGNPSYNEQFFGPGTRLTVL.

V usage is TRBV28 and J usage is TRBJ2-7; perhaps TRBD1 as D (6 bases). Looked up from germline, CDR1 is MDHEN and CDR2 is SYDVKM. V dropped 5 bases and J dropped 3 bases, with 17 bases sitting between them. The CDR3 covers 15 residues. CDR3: CASSPNYRVGYEQYF. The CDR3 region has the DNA TGTGCCAGCAGTCCAAATTACAGGGTGGGCTACGAGCAGTACTTC.

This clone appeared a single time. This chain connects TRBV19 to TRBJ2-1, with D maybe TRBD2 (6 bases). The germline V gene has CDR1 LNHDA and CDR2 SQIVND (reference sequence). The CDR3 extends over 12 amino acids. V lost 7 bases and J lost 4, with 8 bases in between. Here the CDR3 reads CASTGRYNEQFF. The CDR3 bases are TGTGCCAGTACAGGGAGGTACAATGAGCAGTTCTTC.

This chain's CDR3 is CASSLDRGMNTEAFF. The CDR3 region has the DNA TGTGCCAGCAGCTTGGACCGGGGCATGAACACTGAAGCTTTCTTT. The chain combines TRBV5-6 with TRBJ1-1, with a possible D match to TRBD1 (5 bases). The V and J ends lost 0 bases and 0 bases respectively, with 9 bases between them. This CDR3 spans 15 amino acids. The germline CDR1 and CDR2 sequences are SGHDT and YYEEEE.

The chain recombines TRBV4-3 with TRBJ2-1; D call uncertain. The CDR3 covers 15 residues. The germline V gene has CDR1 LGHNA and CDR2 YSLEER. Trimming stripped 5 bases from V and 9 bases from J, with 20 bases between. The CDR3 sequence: CASSSPTPGAVEQFF. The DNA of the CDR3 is TGCGCCAGCAGCTCCCCCACACCCGGCGCAGTTGAGCAGTTCTTC.

CDR3 sequence reads: CASSSLMGDTQYF. The CDR3 DNA follows: TGTGCCAGCAGCTCCTTGATGGGGGATACGCAGTATTTT. The chain employs TRBV7-2 and TRBJ2-3; D call uncertain. The germline V gene encodes CDR1 SGHTA and CDR2 FQGNSA. V gave up 4 bases and J gave up 6 bases, with 11 bases separating them. CDR3 length: 13 residues.

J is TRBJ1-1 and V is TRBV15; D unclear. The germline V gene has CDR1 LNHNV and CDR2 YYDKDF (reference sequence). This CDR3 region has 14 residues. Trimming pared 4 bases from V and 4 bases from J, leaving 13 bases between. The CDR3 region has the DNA TGTGCCACCAGCAACCTTGTTGGATTCACTGAAGCTTTCTTT. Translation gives CATSNLVGFTEAFF.

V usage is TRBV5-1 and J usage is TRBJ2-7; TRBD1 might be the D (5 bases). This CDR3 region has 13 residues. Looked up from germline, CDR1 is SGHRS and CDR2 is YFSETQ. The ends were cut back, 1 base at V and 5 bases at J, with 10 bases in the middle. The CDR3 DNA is TGCGCCAGCAGCTTGCAGGGAACGGACGAGCAGTACTTC. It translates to CASSLQGTDEQYF.